This T cell receptor (beta chain) was observed in a study of shared clonotypes between healthy human individuals. Points from the study as a whole: Larger richness was generally estimated for naive than memory subsets.

A word on this clone: Its target is unknown.

CDR1 and CDR2 (germline): ENHRY, SYGVKD. This CDR3 is 13 amino acids long. V lost 5 bases and J 2 bases, leaving 7 bases between the germline ends. Generated by immunoSEQ multiplex PCR, the TCRdb table keeps only in-frame clones and is missing some. The sample lists some 500,000 clones; 95% to 97% were seen once. This TCR derives from a woman aged 25 to 39 in good health. The chain carries TRBV10-3 and TRBJ2-1; D ambiguous. Specimen: naive CD4+ T cells sorted from blood. Subset described: CD45RA+ positively selected. The CDR3 here is CAISPNPYNEQFF. CDR3 DNA sequence: TGTGCCATCAGTCCAAACCCCTACAATGAGCAGTTCTTC.